These 30 T cell receptor beta chains originate from one sample sequenced in a study of T-cell reconstitution after alpha-beta-depleted transplantation in children. This sample's TCRbeta library carried unique molecular identifier barcodes. TCRdb called the PCR reads again in MiXCR, with one record for every CDR3 protein. The profile shows hundreds of thousands of distinct CDR3 sequences, around 7.5% of them singletons. The input for sequencing was PBMCs, mostly from graft donor cells, taken 180 days after TCRalphabeta/CD19-depleted stem cell transplant. The receptors here all came from a male patient aged 5 to 17 who had a stem cell transplant for acute lymphoblastic leukemia, so the T cells may come from the graft donor.

This clonotype was counted ten times or more. The chain has TRBV12-3 or TRBV12-4 and TRBJ2-7; weak D call: TRBD1 (8 bases). Trimming shortened V by 2 bases and J by 2 bases, and 16 bases separated the two germline ends. The CDR3 is 16 amino acids. Written as DNA, the CDR3 is TGTGCCAGCAGTTTACCGCGGACAGGGAGGGCCTACGAGCAGTACTTC. The encoded protein is CASSLPRTGRAYEQYF.

This clonotype was observed at least ten times. The gene calls are TRBV20-1 and TRBJ2-1, with D tentatively TRBD2 (6 bases). The CDR3 length is 14 residues. Germline values: CDR1 DFQATT, CDR2 SNEGSKA (reference sequence). The V end was cut by 3 bases, the J end by 1 base, with 10 bases between. CDR3 residues: CSASSLASYNEQFF. The CDR3 DNA sequence: TGCAGTGCTAGTTCCCTAGCGTCCTACAATGAGCAGTTCTTC.

This clonotype was detected ten times or more. The chain employs TRBV27 and TRBJ2-3; tentative D call: TRBD1 (5 bases). The CDR3 spans 15 residues. Germline CDR1 reads MNHEY; CDR2 reads SMNVEV (reference sequence). Trimming pared 6 bases from V and 2 bases from J, leaving 15 bases between. CDR3 in amino acids: CASSASGYPTDTQYF. The CDR3 nucleotides are TGTGCCAGCAGCGCGTCAGGGTACCCCACAGATACGCAGTATTTT.

This clonotype showed up many times. The rearrangement uses TRBV5-1 and TRBJ2-1; 8 bases are shared with TRBD2. The germline V gene encodes CDR1 SGHRS and CDR2 YFSETQ. Trimming at V came to 0 bases and at J to 5 bases, leaving 10 bases not matched to a gene. CDR3 length equals 17 residues. CDR3 nucleotides: TGCGCCAGCAGCTTGGAACCCCGCGGGGGGCCCAACAATGAGCAGTTCTTC. The encoded protein is CASSLEPRGGPNNEQFF.

This clonotype was picked up many times. The chain carries TRBV18 and TRBJ2-7; D not certain. The CDR3 length is 12 residues. Deletions cut 8 bases from V and 4 bases from J, with 12 bases between. Per germline, CDR1 KGHSH and CDR2 LQKENI. CDR3 sequence: CASSPVGYEQYF. Written as DNA, the CDR3 is TGTGCCAGCAGTCCCGTCGGATACGAGCAGTACTTC. Full variable domain (rest looked up from reference TRBV18 and TRBJ2-7): NAGVMQNPRHLVRRRGQEARLRCSPMKGHSHVYWYRQLPEEGLKFMVYLQKENIIDESGMPKERFSAEFPKEGPSILRIQQVVRGDSAAYFCASSPVGYEQYFGPGTRLTVT.

This clonotype was detected ten times or more. The chain combines TRBV14 with TRBJ1-2; D may be TRBD1 (6 bases). This CDR3 region has 16 residues. The germline gives CDR1 SGHDN, CDR2 FVKESK. Trimming took 4 bases from V and 2 from J, leaving 17 bases between them. This CDR3 is CASSPRTARDNYGYTF. The CDR3 DNA sequence: TGTGCCAGCAGCCCGAGGACAGCCCGAGACAACTATGGCTACACCTTC.

This chain connects TRBV7-8 to TRBJ1-6; D is uncertain. The CDR3 is 19 residues long. CDR1 SGHVS and CDR2 FQNEAQ come from the germline V gene. Between the trimmed V and J ends, which lost 5 bases and 6 bases, there was a span of 26 bases. In nucleotides, the CDR3 is TGTGCCAGCAGCACCCCAGGAATTTCGGGGTCATTGAGTAATTCACCCCTCCACTTT. Translation: CASSTPGISGSLSNSPLHF. Drawing the rest from reference TRBV7-8 and TRBJ1-6, the complete variable domain is GAGVSQSPRYKVAKRGQDVALRCDPISGHVSLFWYQQALGQGPEFLTYFQNEAQLDKSGLPSDRFFAERPEGSVSTLKIQRTQQEDSAVYLCASSTPGISGSLSNSPLHFGNGTRLTVT.

Comment on this clonotype: This may be a read error, as it is one base from a much larger clone. This sequence joins TRBV10-3 and TRBJ1-3; no reliable D call. The germline CDR1 and CDR2 sequences are ENHRY and SYGVKD. V dropped 0 bases and J dropped 10 bases, with 10 bases sitting between them. The CDR3 runs 13 residues. This chain's CDR3 is CAISESMKATIYF. DNA for the CDR3: TGTGCCATCAGTGAGTCGATGAAGGCAACCATATATTTT.

As concerns this clonotype: This may arise from a read error, as a much more abundant clone is one base away. The chain is built from TRBV7-6 and TRBJ2-1, with D possibly matching TRBD2 (6 bases). In germline, CDR1 is SGHVS, CDR2 FNYEAQ. Trimming shortened V by 3 bases and J by 6 bases, and 18 bases separated the two germline ends. The CDR3 is 16 amino acids. The CDR3 region is CASSFGGGTRRNEQFF. The CDR3 DNA follows: TGTGCCAGCAGCTTTGGCGGTGGGACTCGACGCAATGAGCAGTTCTTC.

This clonotype was observed at least ten times. This chain links TRBV7-2 with TRBJ2-7; D uncertain. V shed 3 bases and J shed 3 bases, with 9 bases lying between them. Germline V gene lookup returns CDR1 SGHTA and CDR2 FQGNSA. The CDR3 totals 13 residues. The CDR3 region has the DNA TGTGCCAGCAGCTTGGACCCTCTCTACGAGCAGTACTTC. As protein: CASSLDPLYEQYF.

The table lists this clonotype with many counts. V and J are TRBV12-3 or TRBV12-4 and TRBJ2-1; 11 positions agree with TRBD1. The CDR3 contains 15 residues. V shed 5 bases, J shed 8 bases, and the junction held 8 bases outside the gene matches. For the CDR3, the DNA is TGTGCCAGCAGTGGAAGGGACAGGGGGTACGATGAGCAGTTCTTC. Encoded protein: CASSGRDRGYDEQFF.

At least ten counts were recorded for this clonotype. The germline gene is not matched at one end of the junction; a read error may be the cause. This chain links TRBV4-1 with TRBJ2-7; D not resolved. CDR3 length: 13 residues. CDR1 MGHRA and CDR2 YSYEKL come from the germline V gene. Here the CDR3 DNA reads TGCGCCAGCAGCCAAGTTTTCACCGGCGAGGAGTACTTC. It specifies CASSQVFTGEEYF.

This clonotype came up many times. The rearrangement uses TRBV20-1 and TRBJ1-4; D is unresolved. CDR3 size: 13 residues. Per the germline V gene, CDR1 is DFQATT and CDR2 is SNEGSKA (reference sequence). The V end lost 3 bases, the J end lost 5 bases, and 10 bases lay between the germline ends. The CDR3 reads CSARAGENEKLFF. CDR3 in DNA: TGCAGTGCTAGGGCGGGCGAAAATGAAAAACTGTTTTTT.

This clonotype was observed many times. The rearrangement joins TRBV4-1 to TRBJ1-5; TRBD1 matches at 8 bases. CDR1 and CDR2 (germline): MGHRA, YSYEKL. Trimming cost V 5 bases and J 5 bases; bases outside gene matches: 2. There are 13 residues in the CDR3. The CDR3, as DNA: TGCGCCAGCAGCATACAGGGGGATCAGCCCCAGCATTTT. Its translation is CASSIQGDQPQHF.

This clonotype was picked up many times. This chain uses TRBV7-9 with TRBJ1-3; D gene unclear. The V gene lost 5 bases and the J gene lost 0 bases, with 11 bases spanning the gap. The V gene's germline CDR1 is SEHNR and CDR2 FQNEAQ (reference sequence). CDR3 length: 15 residues. The CDR3 reads CASSLGWYSGNTIYF. As DNA, the CDR3 is TGTGCCAGCAGCCTTGGGTGGTACTCTGGAAACACCATATATTTT. The full variable domain, its missing parts supplied by reference TRBV7-9 and TRBJ1-3, is DTGVSQNPRHKITKRGQNVTFRCDPISEHNRLYWYRQTLGQGPEFLTYFQNEAQLEKSRLLSDRFSAERPKGSFSTLEIQRTEQGDSAMYLCASSLGWYSGNTIYFGEGSWLTVV.

This clonotype was recorded at least ten times. The genes are TRBV29-1 and TRBJ1-4; D gene unclear. V was clipped by 6 bases and J by 8 bases, with 7 bases between them. This CDR3 has 10 residues. Germline CDR1 SQVTM, CDR2 ANQGSEA. The CDR3 loop is CSVDGEKLFF. CDR3 DNA sequence: TGCAGCGTCGATGGGGAAAAACTGTTTTTT.

As concerns this clonotype: This may stem from a read error, because a much larger clone lies one nucleotide away. The chain carries TRBV18 and TRBJ2-3; D might be TRBD1 or TRBD2, each matching 5 bases. CDR3 length: 15 amino acids. V lost 6 bases and J 1 base, leaving 14 bases between the germline ends. Germline V CDR1 and CDR2: KGHSH, LQKENI. CDR3 amino acids: CASSRGTGRTDTQYF. CDR3 DNA sequence: TGTGCCAGCTCTCGAGGTACGGGGCGCACAGATACGCAGTATTTT.

The sample holds many counts of this clonotype. The gene calls are TRBV28 and TRBJ2-5; D gene unclear. Trimming cost V 6 bases and J 5 bases, with 7 bases left between them. This CDR3 contains 11 residues. Germline V gene lookup returns CDR1 MDHEN and CDR2 SYDVKM. The CDR3 loop is CASSRLETQYF. The CDR3 DNA reads TGTGCCAGCAGCCGCCTGGAGACCCAGTACTTC.

Ten or more counts support this clonotype. V and J are TRBV25-1 and TRBJ2-1; no firm D call. CDR3 size: 13 residues. Germline V gene lookup returns CDR1 MGHDK and CDR2 SYGVNS. Trimming shortened V by 1 base and J by 9 bases, and 10 bases separated the two germline ends. The CDR3 coding sequence is TGTGCCAGCAGTGAATTAAGGTCCGGTGAGCAGTTCTTC. Protein sequence: CASSELRSGEQFF.

This clonotype was detected many times. The gene calls are TRBV10-2 and TRBJ2-7; 9 positions agree with TRBD1. V lost 3 bases and J lost 7; bases outside the gene matches: 7. There are 14 residues in the CDR3. Germline loops: CDR1 WSHSY, CDR2 SAAADI. CDR3 in amino acids: CASSDYGTGREQYF. The CDR3 nucleotides read TGCGCCAGCAGTGACTATGGGACAGGGCGAGAGCAGTACTTC.

This clonotype has at least ten counts. The rearrangement uses TRBV9 and TRBJ1-4; D is possibly TRBD1 (5 bases). Germline V gene sequence: CDR1 SGDLS, CDR2 YYNGEE. This CDR3 is 17 amino acids long. V shed 0 bases and J shed 7 bases, with 19 bases lying between them. CDR3 sequence (DNA): TGTGCCAGCAGCGTAGGGGCGCGTAGGGGTTTACCTGAAAAACTGTTTTTT. Its protein product is CASSVGARRGLPEKLFF.

This clonotype was counted ten times or more. The gene calls are TRBV5-1 and TRBJ1-6; no clear D gene. Germline-derived CDR1 and CDR2 are SGHRS and YFSETQ. The CDR3 sequence is 14 residues long. V was trimmed by 0 bases and J by 6 bases, leaving 7 bases between them. CDR3 DNA sequence: TGCGCCAGCAGCTTGGAGACCCCTAATTCACCCCTCCACTTT. Its protein is CASSLETPNSPLHF.

This clonotype was picked up many times. The rearrangement uses TRBV10-2 and TRBJ1-5; D is undetermined. The CDR3 is 14 residues long. V was pared by 6 bases and J by 0 bases, with 9 bases between. Germline V gene lookup returns CDR1 WSHSY and CDR2 SAAADI. Here the CDR3 reads CASSLVGSNQPQHF. The DNA of the CDR3 is TGCGCCAGCAGCCTCGTGGGTAGCAATCAGCCCCAGCATTTT.

This clonotype has a count of ten or more. The genes are TRBV5-1 and TRBJ1-2, with 7 bases lining up with TRBD1. Germline assignment: CDR1 SGHRS and CDR2 YFSETQ. CDR3 length equals 13 residues. J lost 4 bases, V lost 4 bases, and 4 bases had no gene match. CDR3 in DNA: TGCGCCAGCAGCCCGGGACAGAGCTATGGCTACACCTTC. This gives the protein CASSPGQSYGYTF.

In its sample, this clonotype was seen a few times. The rearrangement uses TRBV3-1 and TRBJ2-3; the match to TRBD2 covers 8 bases. CDR1 and CDR2 from the germline V gene are LGHDT and YNNKEL (reference sequence). The CDR3 covers 15 residues. J was trimmed by 3 bases and V by 6 bases; bases with no gene match: 8. The CDR3 nucleotides are TGTGCCAGCAGTCAGTCGGGGGGGGGGACAGATACGCAGTATTTT. It is translated as CASSQSGGGTDTQYF.

This clonotype was counted many times. The chain combines TRBV20-1 with TRBJ1-4, with TRBD1 identical over 8 bases. This CDR3 region has 15 residues. Looked up from germline, CDR1 is DFQATT and CDR2 is SNEGSKA (reference sequence). V was pared by 5 bases and J by 4 bases, with 9 bases of the junction left unmatched. This CDR3 is CSAQSPTGDNEKLFF. The CDR3 nucleotides read TGCAGTGCTCAAAGCCCGACAGGGGATAATGAAAAACTGTTTTTT.

The chain uses TRBV19 and TRBJ1-4, with 9 nucleotides matching TRBD1. The germline V gene has CDR1 LNHDA and CDR2 SQIVND (reference sequence). The CDR3 is 13 amino acids. The CDR3 protein is CAEAPGQGEKLFF. The CDR3 region has the DNA TGTGCTGAAGCCCCGGGACAGGGTGAAAAACTGTTTTTT. The full variable domain, rest sourced from reference TRBV19 and TRBJ1-4, is DGGITQSPKYLFRKEGQNVTLSCEQNLNHDAMYWYRQDPGQGLRLIYYSQIVNDFQKGDIAEGYSVSREKKESFPLTVTSAQKNPTAFYLCAEAPGQGEKLFFGSGTQLSVL.

Many counts were recorded for this clonotype. At one end, the junction sequence differs from germline, possibly due to a read error. The chain carries TRBV4-2 and TRBJ2-1; D gene ambiguous. CDR1 and CDR2 from the germline V gene are LGHNA and YNFKEQ. CDR3 size: 13 residues. Here the CDR3 reads CASSEEISNEQFF. CDR3 DNA: TGTGCCAGCAGCGAAGAGATAAGCAATGAGCAGTTCTTC.

The V gene is TRBV19, the J gene TRBJ1-1, with D possibly TRBD1 on 5 matching bases. V lost 2 bases and J 2 bases, leaving 9 bases between the germline ends. From germline, CDR1 is LNHDA and CDR2 SQIVND (reference sequence). The CDR3 spans 14 residues. The CDR3 nucleotides read TGTGCCAGTAGTATAACAGGCCGAAACACTGAAGCTTTCTTT. Amino acid sequence: CASSITGRNTEAFF.

This clonotype was found many times. The chain has TRBV5-1 and TRBJ1-6, with TRBD1 identical over 7 bases. The germline V gene has CDR1 SGHRS and CDR2 YFSETQ. The CDR3 contains 16 residues. V was clipped by 1 base and J by 7 bases; unmatched bases: 8. The CDR3 loop reads CASSLIRGRRNSPLHF. The CDR3 region has the DNA TGCGCCAGCAGCTTGATTAGGGGGCGCCGCAATTCACCCCTCCACTTT.